The 19 T cell receptor beta chains reported below all come from one sample, sequenced in a study of cytomegalovirus exposure and HLA in healthy donors. A multiplex PCR was run with 60 Vbeta primers and 13 Jbeta primers. TCRdb's table, derived via immunoSEQ multiplex PCR, lists solely in-frame clones and lacks some. The sample yields roughly 130,000 clones, roughly two thirds seen once. What was sequenced was PBMCs. All receptors come from a man younger than 45 in good health and CMV-seropositive.

This clone was seen once. This CDR3 reads CAISEVRVVAGDTQYF. The CDR3 nucleotides are TGTGCCATCAGTGAGGTGAGAGTAGTCGCGGGAGATACGCAGTATTTT. The rearrangement links TRBV10-3 to TRBJ2-3; possibly TRBD2 for D (5 bases). Germline V gene lookup returns CDR1 ENHRY and CDR2 SYGVKD. Trimming took 2 bases from V and 5 from J, leaving 17 bases between them. The length of the CDR3 is 16 residues.

The rearrangement links TRBV18 to TRBJ2-2, with D possibly being TRBD2 (5 bases). Trimming took off 2 bases at V and 7 bases at J, with 17 bases between the two ends. Looked up from germline, CDR1 is KGHSH and CDR2 is LQKENI. The CDR3 spans 16 residues. CDR3 coding DNA: TGTGCCAGCTCACCAACTAGACCACCGTTATACGGGGAGCTGTTTTTT. Translated, it gives CASSPTRPPLYGELFF.

CDR3 in amino acids: CASSWQGQGNEQFF. The CDR3, as DNA: TGTGCCAGCAGTTGGCAGGGACAAGGCAATGAGCAGTTCTTC. This chain uses TRBV6-5 with TRBJ2-1; a possible D gene is TRBD1 (6 bases). Trimming left V 4 bases short and J 6 bases short, with 13 bases between. This CDR3 is built from 14 residues. Germline lookup yields CDR1 MNHEY and CDR2 SVGAGI.

This chain joins TRBV14 and TRBJ2-1, with D unresolved. Germline V lookup: CDR1 SGHDN, CDR2 FVKESK. The CDR3 totals 14 residues. V lost 0 bases and J lost 3, with 6 bases in between. The chain's CDR3 is CASSQELFYNEQFF. The CDR3 DNA is TGTGCCAGCAGCCAAGAGCTATTCTACAATGAGCAGTTCTTC.

This chain links TRBV28 with TRBJ1-5; D is unresolved. V shed 7 bases and J shed 0 bases, with 10 bases lying between them. Germline assignment: CDR1 MDHEN and CDR2 SYDVKM. CDR3 length: 14 amino acids. As DNA, the CDR3 is TGTGCCAGCACATCCGGTCTTAGCAATCAGCCCCAGCATTTT. Translation gives CASTSGLSNQPQHF.

The chain joins TRBV6-5 to TRBJ2-7, with D possibly being TRBD2 (6 bases). CDR1 MNHEY and CDR2 SVGAGI come from the germline V gene. Deletions cut 5 bases from V and 0 bases from J, with 14 bases between. This CDR3 comprises 15 residues. DNA for the CDR3: TGTGCCAGCAGTCCCAGCGGGTTGGGCTCCTACGAGCAGTACTTC. This encodes CASSPSGLGSYEQYF.

This clone occurred a few times. The chain couples TRBV12-5 to TRBJ2-5; 7 bases fit TRBD2. This CDR3 is 16 amino acids long. Per germline, CDR1 LGHNT and CDR2 FRNRAP. V trimming: 5 bases; J trimming: 2 bases; junction bases outside the gene matches: 11. The CDR3 region is CASGASGTTRQETQYF. The CDR3 region has the DNA TGTGCTAGTGGTGCGTCCGGGACTACTCGTCAAGAGACCCAGTACTTC.

The chain has TRBV10-3 and TRBJ2-7; perhaps TRBD1 as D (7 bases). The V and J ends lost 0 bases and 5 bases respectively, with 8 bases between them. The CDR3 consists of 13 residues. Germline loops: CDR1 ENHRY, CDR2 SYGVKD. The CDR3 spells CAISESRGDEQYF. The DNA of the CDR3 is TGTGCCATCAGTGAGTCCAGGGGGGACGAGCAGTACTTC.

The chain combines TRBV7-9 with TRBJ1-1; D is perhaps TRBD1 (6 bases). Germline V CDR1 and CDR2: SEHNR, FQNEAQ (reference sequence). V was pared by 6 bases and J by 2 bases, with 16 bases between. The CDR3 is 15 residues long. The CDR3 loop reads CASRSNTGPNTEAFF. Here the CDR3 DNA reads TGTGCCAGCAGGTCAAACACAGGGCCTAACACTGAAGCTTTCTTT.

This CDR3 reads CASSVGPTPTYEQYF. The CDR3 DNA sequence: TGTGCCAGCAGCGTAGGGCCCACACCGACCTACGAGCAGTACTTC. The chain uses TRBV9 and TRBJ2-7, with D unclear. The CDR3 runs to 15 residues. Deletions cut 0 bases from V and 2 bases from J, with 12 bases between. The germline gives CDR1 SGDLS, CDR2 YYNGEE.

This chain uses TRBV5-1 with TRBJ2-3; 9 bases line up with TRBD2. V lost 2 bases and J lost 5; bases outside the gene matches: 12. The CDR3 is 17 amino acids. Germline V gene lookup returns CDR1 SGHRS and CDR2 YFSETQ. CDR3 amino acids: CASSLSGREGLGDTQYF. In DNA, the CDR3 is TGCGCCAGCAGCTTAAGCGGGCGGGAGGGCCTGGGAGATACGCAGTATTTT.

The table lists this clone with a count of one. The chain couples TRBV29-1 to TRBJ1-1; 8 bases are a match to TRBD1. After removal of 0 bases from V and 5 bases from J, the junction contained 5 bases not matched to a gene. Germline values: CDR1 SQVTM, CDR2 ANQGSEA. The CDR3 has 14 amino acids. The CDR3 here is CSVEDGQGGTEAFF. CDR3 DNA: TGCAGCGTTGAAGACGGACAGGGAGGGACTGAAGCTTTCTTT.

The chain uses TRBV4-2 and TRBJ2-1; TRBD2 matches 8 bases. In germline, CDR1 is LGHNA, CDR2 YNFKEQ. Germline trimming cut 2 bases from V and 8 bases from J; bases unmatched to any gene: 8. The CDR3 totals 15 residues. The CDR3 loop is CASSQYRGGNDEQFF. In DNA form, the CDR3 reads TGTGCCAGCAGCCAATACCGCGGGGGGAACGATGAGCAGTTCTTC.

The V gene is TRBV5-1, the J gene TRBJ2-1; no clear D. From germline, CDR1 is SGHRS and CDR2 YFSETQ. The V end was cut by 2 bases, the J end by 6 bases, with 12 bases between. CDR3 length equals 14 residues. In DNA, the CDR3 is TGCGCCAGCAGCTTTACTTCCCCGTCCAATGAGCAGTTCTTC. It yields the protein CASSFTSPSNEQFF.

There are a few counts of this clone. This sequence joins TRBV7-9 and TRBJ2-7; no clear D. The germline CDR1 and CDR2 sequences are SEHNR and FQNEAQ (reference sequence). CDR3 length: 13 amino acids. Between the trimmed V and J ends, which lost 5 bases and 0 bases, there was a span of 8 bases. This CDR3 reads CASSPESSYEQYF. The DNA of the CDR3 is TGTGCCAGCAGCCCCGAGAGCTCCTACGAGCAGTACTTC.

Only a few counts were recorded for this clone. The rearrangement joins TRBV11-2 to TRBJ2-7; TRBD1 aligns across 11 bases. The germline gives CDR1 SGHAT, CDR2 FQNNGV. Trimming at V came to 5 bases and at J to 3 bases, leaving 6 bases not matched to a gene. The CDR3 extends over 15 amino acids. CDR3 residues: CASSRPGTGGYEQYF. The CDR3 DNA is TGTGCCAGCAGCCGTCCCGGGACAGGGGGCTACGAGCAGTACTTC.

On this clone: The conserved closing phenylalanine or tryptophan is absent in this CDR3, likely reflecting a read error. The chain links TRBV4-1 to TRBJ2-7, with 11 nucleotides matching TRBD2. J gave up 5 bases and V 1 base, and 10 bases lay outside the gene matches. The CDR3 spans 17 residues. Per germline, CDR1 MGHRA and CDR2 YSYEKL. The CDR3 sequence is CASSQGLAGGPSHEQYL. The CDR3 DNA follows: TGCGCCAGCAGCCAAGGATTAGCGGGAGGGCCTTCCCACGAGCAGTACCTC.

This sequence joins TRBV7-2 and TRBJ1-4; no firm D call. The CDR3 contains 17 residues. V lost 1 base and J 8 bases, leaving 20 bases between the germline ends. Looked up from germline, CDR1 is SGHTA and CDR2 is FQGNSA. The CDR3 nucleotides read TGTGCCAGCAGCTTAGTCCGTCACGTTCGGAGCCCCGAAAAACTGTTTTTT. Protein sequence: CASSLVRHVRSPEKLFF.

This clone was observed a handful of times. This chain links TRBV5-1 with TRBJ1-5, with 9 bases fitting TRBD1. J lost 7 bases, V lost 0 bases, and 2 bases had no gene match. This CDR3 contains 14 residues. Per the germline V gene, CDR1 is SGHRS and CDR2 is YFSETQ. The CDR3 sequence is CASSLGTGDQPQHF. The CDR3 DNA follows: TGCGCCAGCAGCTTGGGGACAGGGGACCAGCCCCAGCATTTT.